This T cell receptor (beta chain) was sequenced for a study of T cell changes during pregnancy in multiple sclerosis. V shed 6 bases, J shed 0 bases, and the junction held 14 bases outside the gene matches. The CDR3 has 19 residues. Germline CDR1 is KGHSH and CDR2 is LQKENI. Assay used: immunoSEQ multiplex PCR; TCRdb lists only in-frame clones, some missing. The sample records roughly 40,000 clones, approximately 92% being singletons. The TCR originated in a female donor in good health, enrolled as a control in a pregnancy study. The rearrangement uses TRBV18 and TRBJ2-7; 13 bases fit TRBD2. Material: CD4+ T cells from peripheral blood mononuclear cells, obtained in the second trimester of pregnancy. In nucleotides, the CDR3 is TGTGCCAGCTCCCGGGCCGGGACTAGCGGGACTTCGAGCTCCTACGAGCAGTACTTC. This sequence encodes CASSRAGTSGTSSSYEQYF. Together with reference TRBV18 and TRBJ2-7, the CDR3 gives the full variable domain: NAGVMQNPRHLVRRRGQEARLRCSPMKGHSHVYWYRQLPEEGLKFMVYLQKENIIDESGMPKERFSAEFPKEGPSILRIQQVVRGDSAAYFCASSRAGTSGTSSSYEQYFGPGTRLTVT.